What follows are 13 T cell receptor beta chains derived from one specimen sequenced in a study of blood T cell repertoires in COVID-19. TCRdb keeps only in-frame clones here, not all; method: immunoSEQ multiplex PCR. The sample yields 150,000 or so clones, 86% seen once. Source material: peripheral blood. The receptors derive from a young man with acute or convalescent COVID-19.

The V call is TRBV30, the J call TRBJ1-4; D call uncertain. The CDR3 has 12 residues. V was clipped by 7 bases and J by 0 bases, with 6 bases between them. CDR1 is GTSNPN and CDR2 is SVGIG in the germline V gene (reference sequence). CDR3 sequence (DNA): TGTGCCTACACCCCAACTAATGAAAAACTGTTTTTT. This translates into CAYTPTNEKLFF. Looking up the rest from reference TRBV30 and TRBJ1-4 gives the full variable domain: SQTIHQWPATLVQPVGSPLSLECTVEGTSNPNLYWYRQAAGRGLQLLFYSVGIGQISSEVPQNLSASRPQDRQFILSSKKLLLSDSGFYLCAYTPTNEKLFFGSGTQLSVL.

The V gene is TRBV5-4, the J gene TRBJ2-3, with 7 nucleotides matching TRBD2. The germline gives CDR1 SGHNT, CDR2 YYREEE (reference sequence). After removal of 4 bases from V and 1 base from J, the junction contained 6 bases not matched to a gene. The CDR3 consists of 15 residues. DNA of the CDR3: TGTGCCAGCAGCCCTGGGACTATTGGCACAGATACGCAGTATTTT. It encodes CASSPGTIGTDTQYF. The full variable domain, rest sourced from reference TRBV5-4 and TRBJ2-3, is ETGVTQSPTHLIKTRGQQVTLRCSSQSGHNTVSWYQQALGQGPQFIFQYYREEENGRGNFPPRFSGLQFPNYSSELNVNALELDDSALYLCASSPGTIGTDTQYFGPGTRLTVL.

The CDR3 DNA is TGTGCCAGTACCCCTCCTCGGGCGGGGAACACTGAAGCTTTCTTT. Translation gives CASTPPRAGNTEAFF. This sequence joins TRBV19 and TRBJ1-1, with D unclear. V was cut by 7 bases and J by 1 base, with 16 bases left in between. Germline loops: CDR1 LNHDA, CDR2 SQIVND (reference sequence). The CDR3 contains 15 residues.

The CDR3 DNA is TGTGCCATCAGTGGTGGGTCCAACAGGGCAGATACGCAGTATTTT. It encodes CAISGGSNRADTQYF. The genes are TRBV10-3 and TRBJ2-3; possible D gene TRBD1, 6 bases. This CDR3 is 15 amino acids long. The germline V gene has CDR1 ENHRY and CDR2 SYGVKD. Deletions cut 4 bases from V and 4 bases from J, with 15 bases between.

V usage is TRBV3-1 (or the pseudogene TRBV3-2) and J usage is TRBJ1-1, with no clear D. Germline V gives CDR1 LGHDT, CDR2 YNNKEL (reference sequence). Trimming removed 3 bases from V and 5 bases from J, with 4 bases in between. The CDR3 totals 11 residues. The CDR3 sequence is CASSQRTEAFF. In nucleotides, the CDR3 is TGTGCCAGCAGCCAGAGAACTGAAGCTTTCTTT.

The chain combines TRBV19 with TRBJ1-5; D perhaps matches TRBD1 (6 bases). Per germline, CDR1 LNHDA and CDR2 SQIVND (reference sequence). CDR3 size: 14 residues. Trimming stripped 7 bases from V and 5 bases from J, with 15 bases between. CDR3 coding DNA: TGTGCCAGTACCCTTGAGGGGGAGTATCAGCCCCAGCATTTT. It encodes CASTLEGEYQPQHF. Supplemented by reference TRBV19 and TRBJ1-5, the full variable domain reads DGGITQSPKYLFRKEGQNVTLSCEQNLNHDAMYWYRQDPGQGLRLIYYSQIVNDFQKGDIAEGYSVSREKKESFPLTVTSAQKNPTAFYLCASTLEGEYQPQHFGDGTRLSIL.

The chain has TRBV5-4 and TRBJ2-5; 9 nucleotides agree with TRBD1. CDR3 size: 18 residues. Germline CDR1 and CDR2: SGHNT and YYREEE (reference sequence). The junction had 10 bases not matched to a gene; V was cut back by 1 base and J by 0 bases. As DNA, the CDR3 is TGTGCCAGCAGCTTGTTGGGACAGGGATGGGGATACCAAGAGACCCAGTACTTC. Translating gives CASSLLGQGWGYQETQYF.

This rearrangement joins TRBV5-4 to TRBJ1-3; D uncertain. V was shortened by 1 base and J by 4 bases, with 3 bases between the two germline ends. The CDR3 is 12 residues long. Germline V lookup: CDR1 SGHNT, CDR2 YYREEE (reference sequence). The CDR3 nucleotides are TGTGCCAGCAGCTTGAGCGGAAACACCATATATTTT. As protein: CASSLSGNTIYF.

CDR3 sequence reads: CASRGQGVSEQYV. In DNA form, the CDR3 reads TGTGCCAGCAGAGGACAGGGTGTGAGCGAGCAGTACGTC. This rearrangement joins TRBV6-6 to TRBJ2-7, with 8 nucleotides matching TRBD1. The CDR3 totals 13 residues. The germline V gene has CDR1 MNHNY and CDR2 SVGAGI (reference sequence). The V and J ends lost 6 bases and 6 bases, in that order; junction bases with no gene match: 7.

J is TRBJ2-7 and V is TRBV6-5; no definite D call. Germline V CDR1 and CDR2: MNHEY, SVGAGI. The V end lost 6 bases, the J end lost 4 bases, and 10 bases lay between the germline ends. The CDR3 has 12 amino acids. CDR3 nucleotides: TGTGCCAGCAGCTCCGCCTATTACGAGCAGTACTTC. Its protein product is CASSSAYYEQYF.

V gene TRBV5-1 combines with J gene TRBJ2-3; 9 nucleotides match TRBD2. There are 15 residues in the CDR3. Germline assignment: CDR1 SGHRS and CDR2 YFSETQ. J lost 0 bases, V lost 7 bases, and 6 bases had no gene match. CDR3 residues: CASRLSGRSTDTQYF. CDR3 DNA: TGCGCCAGCCGCCTTAGCGGGAGAAGCACAGATACGCAGTATTTT.

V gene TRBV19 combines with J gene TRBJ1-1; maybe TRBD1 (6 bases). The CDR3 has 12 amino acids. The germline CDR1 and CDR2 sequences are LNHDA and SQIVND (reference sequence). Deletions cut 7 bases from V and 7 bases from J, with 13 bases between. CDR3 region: CASMPQGHEAFF. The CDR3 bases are TGTGCCAGTATGCCTCAGGGGCATGAAGCTTTCTTT.

This CDR3 is CASSSGTENEKLFF. The CDR3 DNA sequence: TGTGCCAGCAGTTCCGGGACAGAAAATGAAAAACTGTTTTTT. The chain employs TRBV28 and TRBJ1-4; 7 nucleotides line up with TRBD1. In germline, CDR1 is MDHEN, CDR2 SYDVKM. The CDR3 is 14 amino acids. The ends lost 4 bases at V and 5 bases at J; junction bases unmatched: 4.